This T cell receptor beta chain was identified during a study of blood T cell repertoires in COVID-19. The overall study: Sample material is recorded as cDNA or gDNA derived from T cells, B-cell-depleted T cells, or PBMCs.

Germline values: CDR1 SGHDT, CDR2 YYEEEE. This CDR3 is built from 14 residues. Trimming shortened V by 3 bases and J by 8 bases, and 15 bases separated the two germline ends. Data came from immunoSEQ multiplex PCR; TCRdb stores just in-frame clones and leaves some out. The table has 150,000 to 200,000 clones, roughly nine tenths seen once; the top ten hold around 1.9%. The source material was peripheral blood. The V and J genes are TRBV5-6 and TRBJ2-1; D might be TRBD1 (6 bases). The sequence derives from a man between 18 and 29 years old who had recovered from COVID-19. CDR3 residues: CASSWAGAGDEQFF. The CDR3 DNA follows: TGTGCCAGCAGCTGGGCAGGGGCAGGGGATGAGCAGTTCTTC.